This TCR beta chain was captured in a study of blood T cell repertoires in COVID-19. Points on this clone: Other DNA sequences in the same sample also yield this CDR3.

The length of the CDR3 is 13 residues. Trimming cost V 2 bases and J 2 bases, with 7 bases left between them. Looked up from germline, CDR1 is MNHEY and CDR2 is SVGAGI. Profiling relied on immunoSEQ multiplex PCR, and the TCRdb table lists in-frame clones only, not all of them. The sample lists about 210,000 clones; 85% to 90% were seen once. The chain has TRBV6-5 and TRBJ2-7; tentative D call: TRBD1 (5 bases). The receptor's source is a woman aged 40-49 years in a cohort exposed to, infected with or recovered from COVID-19 (not recorded which). Sequences were obtained from PBMCs or T cells enriched from blood (not recorded which). The CDR3: CASSYRGAYEQYF. DNA for the CDR3: TGTGCCAGCAGTTACAGGGGTGCCTACGAGCAGTACTTC.